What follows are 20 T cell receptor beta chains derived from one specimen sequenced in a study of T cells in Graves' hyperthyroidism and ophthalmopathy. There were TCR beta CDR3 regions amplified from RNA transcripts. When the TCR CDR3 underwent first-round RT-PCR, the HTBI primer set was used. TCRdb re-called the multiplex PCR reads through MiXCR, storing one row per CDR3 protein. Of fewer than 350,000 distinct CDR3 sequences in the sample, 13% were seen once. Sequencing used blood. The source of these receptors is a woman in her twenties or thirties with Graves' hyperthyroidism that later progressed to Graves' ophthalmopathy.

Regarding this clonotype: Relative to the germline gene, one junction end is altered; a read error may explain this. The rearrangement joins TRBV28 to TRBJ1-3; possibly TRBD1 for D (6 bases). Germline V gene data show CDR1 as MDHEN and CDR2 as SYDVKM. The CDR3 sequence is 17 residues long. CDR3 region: CTSSLSARGLSGNTIYF. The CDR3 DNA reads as TGTACCAGCAGTTTAAGCGCCAGGGGACTCTCTGGAAACACCATATATTTT. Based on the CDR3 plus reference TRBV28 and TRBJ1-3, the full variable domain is DVKVTQSSRYLVKRTGEKVFLECVQDMDHENMFWYRQDPGLGLRLIYFSYDVKMKEKGDIPEGYSVSREKKERFSLILESASTNQTSMYLCTSSLSARGLSGNTIYFGEGSWLTVV.

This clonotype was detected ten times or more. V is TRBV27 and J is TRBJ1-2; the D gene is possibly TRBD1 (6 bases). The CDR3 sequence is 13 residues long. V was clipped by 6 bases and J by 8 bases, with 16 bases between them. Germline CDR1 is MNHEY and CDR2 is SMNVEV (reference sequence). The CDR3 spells CASRDPGALGYTF. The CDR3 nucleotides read TGTGCCAGCAGGGATCCAGGGGCCTTGGGCTACACCTTC.

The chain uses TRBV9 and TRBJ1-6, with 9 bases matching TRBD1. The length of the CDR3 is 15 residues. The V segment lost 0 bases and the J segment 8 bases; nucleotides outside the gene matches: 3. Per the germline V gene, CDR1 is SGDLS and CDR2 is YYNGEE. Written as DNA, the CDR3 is TGTGCCAGCAGCGTAGAGGACAGGGGAGATTCACCCCTCCACTTT. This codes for CASSVEDRGDSPLHF.

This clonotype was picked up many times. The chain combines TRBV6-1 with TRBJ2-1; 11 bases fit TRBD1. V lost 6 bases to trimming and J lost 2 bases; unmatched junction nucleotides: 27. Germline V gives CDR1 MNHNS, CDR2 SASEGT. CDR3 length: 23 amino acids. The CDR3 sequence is CASRAHNSTGTGGESLPYNEQFF. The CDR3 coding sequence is TGTGCCAGCAGAGCTCATAACTCGACCGGGACAGGGGGTGAGAGCCTCCCCTACAATGAGCAGTTCTTC.

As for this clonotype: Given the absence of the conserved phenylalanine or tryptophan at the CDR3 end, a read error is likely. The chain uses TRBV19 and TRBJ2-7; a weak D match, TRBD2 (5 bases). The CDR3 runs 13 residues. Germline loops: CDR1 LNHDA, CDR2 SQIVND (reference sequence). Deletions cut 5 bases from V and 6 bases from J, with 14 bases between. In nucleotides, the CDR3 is TGTGCCAGTAGTTTATTACTTCGGGGCGAGCAGTACCTC. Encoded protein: CASSLLLRGEQYL.

The CDR3 DNA follows: TGCGCCAGCAGCCGGACTAGCGGGAGGGCCATGGGAGCGTACGAGCAGTACTTC. Its translation: CASSRTSGRAMGAYEQYF. The gene calls are TRBV5-1 and TRBJ2-7, with 15 nucleotides matching TRBD2. The V gene end was trimmed by 4 bases and the J gene end by 4 bases; junction bases not matched to a gene: 12. The CDR3 spans 18 residues. The germline V gene encodes CDR1 SGHRS and CDR2 YFSETQ.

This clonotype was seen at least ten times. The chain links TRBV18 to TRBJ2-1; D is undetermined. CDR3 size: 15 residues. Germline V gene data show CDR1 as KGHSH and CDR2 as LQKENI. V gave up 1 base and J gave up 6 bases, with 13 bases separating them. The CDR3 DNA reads TGTGCCAGCTCACCACTCGTCTTGGCCGGCAATGAGCAGTTCTTC. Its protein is CASSPLVLAGNEQFF.

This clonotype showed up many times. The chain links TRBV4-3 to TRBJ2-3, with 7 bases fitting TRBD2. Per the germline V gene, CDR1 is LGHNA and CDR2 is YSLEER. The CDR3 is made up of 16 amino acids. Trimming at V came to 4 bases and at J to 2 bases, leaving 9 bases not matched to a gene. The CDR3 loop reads CASSPYLAEPTDTQYF. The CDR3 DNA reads TGCGCCAGCAGCCCTTACCTAGCGGAACCCACAGATACGCAGTATTTT.

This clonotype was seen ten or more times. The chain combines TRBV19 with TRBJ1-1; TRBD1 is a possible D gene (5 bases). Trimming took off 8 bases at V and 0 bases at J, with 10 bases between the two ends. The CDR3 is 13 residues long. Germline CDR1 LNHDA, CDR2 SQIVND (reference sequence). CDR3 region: CASGGSMNTEAFF. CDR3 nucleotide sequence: TGTGCCAGTGGGGGATCCATGAACACTGAAGCTTTCTTT.

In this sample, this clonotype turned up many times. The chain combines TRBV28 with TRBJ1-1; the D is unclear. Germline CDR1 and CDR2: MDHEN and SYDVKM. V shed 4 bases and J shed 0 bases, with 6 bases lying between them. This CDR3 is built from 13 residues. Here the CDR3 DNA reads TGTGCCAGCAGTTACCAGGTGAACACTGAAGCTTTCTTT. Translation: CASSYQVNTEAFF.

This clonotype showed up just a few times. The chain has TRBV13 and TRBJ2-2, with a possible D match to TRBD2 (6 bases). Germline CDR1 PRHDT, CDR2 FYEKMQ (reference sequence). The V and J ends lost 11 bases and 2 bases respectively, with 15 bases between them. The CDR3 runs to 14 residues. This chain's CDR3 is CASTPSENTGELFF. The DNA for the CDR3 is TGTGCCTCCACCCCTAGCGAAAACACCGGGGAGCTGTTTTTT.

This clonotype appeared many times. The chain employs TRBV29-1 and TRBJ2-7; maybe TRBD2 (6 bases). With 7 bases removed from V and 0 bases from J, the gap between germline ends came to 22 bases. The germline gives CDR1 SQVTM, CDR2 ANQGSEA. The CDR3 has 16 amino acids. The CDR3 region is CSAISGGTPTSYEQYF. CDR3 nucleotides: TGCAGCGCTATATCAGGTGGGACTCCTACCTCCTACGAGCAGTACTTC.

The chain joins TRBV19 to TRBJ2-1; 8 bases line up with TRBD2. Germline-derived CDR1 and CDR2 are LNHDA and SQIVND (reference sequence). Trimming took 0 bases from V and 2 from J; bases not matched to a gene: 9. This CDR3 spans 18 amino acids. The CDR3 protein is CASSIDSGLGVPYNEQFF. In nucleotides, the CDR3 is TGTGCCAGTAGTATAGATTCGGGACTAGGGGTCCCCTACAATGAGCAGTTCTTC.

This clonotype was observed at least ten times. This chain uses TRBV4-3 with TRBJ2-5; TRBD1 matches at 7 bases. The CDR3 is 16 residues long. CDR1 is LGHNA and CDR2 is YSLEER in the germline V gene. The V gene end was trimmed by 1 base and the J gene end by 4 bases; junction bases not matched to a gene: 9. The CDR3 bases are TGCGCCAGCAGCCAAGGGACAGGTCCTGGAGGAGAGACCCAGTACTTC. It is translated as CASSQGTGPGGETQYF.

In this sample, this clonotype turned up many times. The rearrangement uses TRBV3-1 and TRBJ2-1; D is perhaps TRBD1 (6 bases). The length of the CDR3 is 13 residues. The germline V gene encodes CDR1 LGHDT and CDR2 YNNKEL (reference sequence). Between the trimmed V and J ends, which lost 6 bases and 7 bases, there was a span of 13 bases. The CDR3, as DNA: TGTGCCAGCAGTTATCAAGGGGGAAATGAGCAGTTCTTC. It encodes CASSYQGGNEQFF.

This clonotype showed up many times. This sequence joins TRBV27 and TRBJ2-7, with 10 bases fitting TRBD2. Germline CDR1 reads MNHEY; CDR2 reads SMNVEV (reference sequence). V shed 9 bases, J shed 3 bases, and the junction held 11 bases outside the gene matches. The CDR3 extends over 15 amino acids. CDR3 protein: CASCPSGSDRYEQYF. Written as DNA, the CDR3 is TGTGCCAGTTGCCCTAGCGGGAGCGACCGCTACGAGCAGTACTTC.

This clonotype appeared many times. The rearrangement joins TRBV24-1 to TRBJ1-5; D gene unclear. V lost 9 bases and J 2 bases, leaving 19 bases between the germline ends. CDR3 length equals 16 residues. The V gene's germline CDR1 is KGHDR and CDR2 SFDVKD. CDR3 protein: CATSSARGPGNQPQHF. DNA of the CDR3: TGTGCCACCTCCTCGGCCCGAGGCCCTGGCAATCAGCCCCAGCATTTT.

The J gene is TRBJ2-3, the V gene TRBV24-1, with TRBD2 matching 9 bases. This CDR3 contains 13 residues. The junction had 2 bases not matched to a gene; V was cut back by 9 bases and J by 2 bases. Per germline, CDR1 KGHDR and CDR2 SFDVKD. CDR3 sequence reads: CATAGGATDTQYF. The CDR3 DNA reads TGTGCCACCGCGGGGGGGGCCACAGATACGCAGTATTTT.

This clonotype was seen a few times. The CDR3, as DNA: TGTGCCAGCAGTTTACTTTCGGACAGCCACGAGCAGTACTTC. Its protein product is CASSLLSDSHEQYF. The chain uses TRBV6-2 or TRBV6-3 and TRBJ2-7; TRBD1 is a possible D gene (6 bases). The CDR3 is 14 amino acids. V shed 4 bases and J shed 5 bases, with 15 bases lying between them. Germline CDR1 reads MNHEY; CDR2 reads SVGEGT.

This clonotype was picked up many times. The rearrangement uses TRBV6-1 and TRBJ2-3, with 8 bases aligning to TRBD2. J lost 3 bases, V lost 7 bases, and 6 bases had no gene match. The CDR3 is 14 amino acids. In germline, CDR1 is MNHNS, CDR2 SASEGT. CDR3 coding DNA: TGTGCCAGCACCATAGCGGGGCCGACAGATACGCAGTATTTT. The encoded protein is CASTIAGPTDTQYF.